One and the same sample provided the 25 T cell receptor beta chains below, sequenced in a study of CXCR3-negative and CXCR3-positive naive CD8 T cells. The method, 5' RACE with UMI labels, was used to prepare the TRB cDNA libraries. TCRdb reprocessed the 5' RACE reads and keeps a single row for each CDR3 protein, giving no DNA. The table gives 45,000 to 60,000 distinct CDR3 sequences; the top ten clones make up 20% to 25% of it. The sequencing input was memory CD8+ T cells from blood. These receptors all come from a human donor in good health. Some clones in this sample may be carry-over from other donors' samples.

This clonotype counts as medium-sized by frequency. The chain carries TRBV6-2 or TRBV6-3 and TRBJ1-1; absent DNA, TCRdb's TRBD1 call cannot be checked. This CDR3 is built from 14 residues. The germline V gene has CDR1 MNHEY and CDR2 SVGEGT. The CDR3 loop is CASSYEGASTEAFF.

The chain combines TRBV29-1 with TRBJ2-7; as DNA is missing, the TRBD1 call by TCRdb cannot be tested. CDR1 is SQVTM, CDR2 ANQGSEA, per germline. There are 16 residues in the CDR3. The CDR3 reads CSVGQAGQGNTYEQYF.

The chain has TRBV29-1 and TRBJ2-2; TCRdb's D call, TRBD1, is unchecked because there is no DNA. CDR3 size: 12 residues. In germline, CDR1 is SQVTM, CDR2 ANQGSEA. The CDR3 sequence is CSVDRETGELFF.

The V gene is TRBV29-1, the J gene TRBJ2-7; no DNA is available, so the TRBD2 call from TCRdb remains unchecked. The CDR3 sequence is 14 residues long. The germline V gene encodes CDR1 SQVTM and CDR2 ANQGSEA. Here the CDR3 reads CSVDIRESRHEQYF.

The genes are TRBV29-1 and TRBJ1-3. Per the germline V gene, CDR1 is SQVTM and CDR2 is ANQGSEA. This CDR3 comprises 12 residues. Here the CDR3 reads CSVERTGGTIYF.

The chain carries TRBV7-7 and TRBJ2-2; the D call of TRBD2 rests on TCRdb alone, since no DNA is present to check it. The CDR3 sequence is 19 residues long. The germline V gene has CDR1 SSHAT and CDR2 FNYEAQ (reference sequence). The CDR3 loop is CASSLVSSGGAWDTGELFF.

The chain couples TRBV4-3 to TRBJ2-7; TCRdb calls TRBD1, which cannot be checked without DNA. The CDR3 consists of 16 residues. Germline CDR1 is LGHNA and CDR2 is YSLEER. CDR3 amino acids: CASSQSGTGEFYEQYF.

The rearrangement links TRBV10-1 to TRBJ1-1; TCRdb outputs TRBD1, but without DNA this stays unchecked. The CDR3 sequence is 11 residues long. Germline assignment: CDR1 WNHNN and CDR2 SYGVQD (reference sequence). CDR3 residues: CATRQGTEAFF.

The chain uses TRBV12-3 or TRBV12-4 and TRBJ2-1; TCRdb reports TRBD1, a call that lacks DNA to check it against. This CDR3 region has 16 residues. The CDR3 loop reads CASSSPGTGVYNEQFF.

The V and J genes are TRBV6-2 or TRBV6-3 and TRBJ2-2. Per germline, CDR1 MNHEY and CDR2 SVGEGT. The CDR3 length is 13 residues. CDR3 loop: CAIKGWQAGELFF.

The rearrangement joins TRBV12-3 or TRBV12-4 to TRBJ2-5; TCRdb's D call, TRBD1, is unchecked because there is no DNA. The CDR3 has 14 amino acids. This CDR3 reads CASSARDNQETQYF.

The chain joins TRBV19 to TRBJ2-7; TCRdb outputs TRBD1, but without DNA this stays unchecked. The germline V gene has CDR1 LNHDA and CDR2 SQIVND (reference sequence). CDR3 length: 13 amino acids. The CDR3 sequence is CASSVGVSYEQYF.

The chain is built from TRBV12-3 or TRBV12-4 and TRBJ1-5. The CDR3 is 13 amino acids. The CDR3 spells CASSWTFNQPQHF.

The J gene is TRBJ2-1, the V gene TRBV7-9. CDR3 length: 17 amino acids. Germline CDR1 is SEHNR and CDR2 is FQNEAQ (reference sequence). The CDR3 sequence is CASSASGVSSSYNEQFF.

This chain links TRBV28 with TRBJ2-7; TCRdb's assignment of TRBD2 cannot be checked, as there is no DNA. The CDR3 sequence is 17 residues long. Per the germline V gene, CDR1 is MDHEN and CDR2 is SYDVKM. CDR3 protein: CASSLESRKVLTYEQYF.

The chain employs TRBV3-1 and TRBJ2-7; TCRdb selects TRBD1, and the lack of DNA leaves this call unchecked. The CDR3 is 17 residues long. The germline V gene encodes CDR1 LGHDT and CDR2 YNNKEL (reference sequence). The chain's CDR3 is CASSQGGQGVPSWEQYF.

This chain joins TRBV3-1 and TRBJ2-3; the TRBD1 assignment by TCRdb is unverifiable without DNA. The CDR3 totals 15 residues. Per germline, CDR1 LGHDT and CDR2 YNNKEL (reference sequence). The CDR3 sequence: CASSQGTWDADTQYF.

The chain has TRBV9 and TRBJ2-7; TCRdb outputs TRBD1, but without DNA this stays unchecked. The CDR3 consists of 15 residues. CDR1 is SGDLS and CDR2 is YYNGEE in the germline V gene. CDR3 loop: CASSVGGQATYEQYF.

The V and J genes are TRBV29-1 and TRBJ2-5. From germline, CDR1 is SQVTM and CDR2 ANQGSEA. The CDR3 consists of 11 residues. CDR3: CSVDSGETQYF.

This chain's CDR3 is CSARDLGTGELFF. This chain joins TRBV20-1 and TRBJ2-2. This CDR3 is 13 amino acids long. Germline CDR1 is DFQATT and CDR2 is SNEGSKA (reference sequence).

This chain connects TRBV28 to TRBJ2-7; TCRdb returns TRBD1, unconfirmable since there is no DNA. The CDR3 consists of 14 residues. In germline, CDR1 is MDHEN, CDR2 SYDVKM. CDR3 sequence: CASSRRQGTYEQYF.

The chain employs TRBV29-1 and TRBJ1-1; TCRdb names TRBD1, which stays unverified in the absence of DNA. There are 11 residues in the CDR3. Germline CDR1 reads SQVTM; CDR2 reads ANQGSEA. CDR3 sequence: CSVPLNTEAFF.

The chain has TRBV28 and TRBJ1-6; the D gene TCRdb calls, TRBD1, cannot be checked with no DNA. Germline CDR1 reads MDHEN; CDR2 reads SYDVKM. The CDR3 length is 15 residues. The CDR3 loop is CASSLGPGHRSPLHF.

This chain uses TRBV21-1 with TRBJ2-1. TRBV21-1 is tagged as a pseudogene. This CDR3 is built from 12 residues. The CDR3 sequence is CASSKGNNEQFF.

The chain recombines TRBV7-3 with TRBJ2-3; as DNA is missing, the TRBD1 call by TCRdb cannot be tested. The V gene's germline CDR1 is SGHTA and CDR2 FQGTGA. The CDR3 runs to 17 residues. The CDR3 spells CASSSGHPYTGSDTQYF.